Below, 16 T cell receptor beta chains from the same sample are listed, as sequenced in a study of blood T cell repertoires in COVID-19. The method was immunoSEQ multiplex PCR; TCRdb's version includes in-frame clones alone and lacks a portion of them. This sample has about 400,000 clones; 65% to 90% occur once, and the top ten carry under 8.5%. The sequencing sample was made of peripheral blood. The receptor source for this set is a woman aged 55-69 years with COVID-19, enrolled during active disease.

This clone was recorded once. The chain employs TRBV6-2 or TRBV6-3 and TRBJ2-1; TRBD2 might be the D (5 bases). CDR3 length equals 15 residues. V was pared by 2 bases and J by 0 bases, with 8 bases between. CDR1 is MNHEY and CDR2 is SVGEGT in the germline V gene. The CDR3 loop reads CASSYVGSSYNEQFF. The CDR3 DNA reads TGTGCCAGCAGTTACGTAGGGAGCTCCTACAATGAGCAGTTCTTC.

This clone was seen a single time. This sequence joins TRBV7-9 and TRBJ2-1, with 7 bases fitting TRBD2. V gave up 5 bases and J gave up 10 bases; unmatched junction bases: 2. Germline loops: CDR1 SEHNR, CDR2 FQNEAQ (reference sequence). The CDR3 spans 11 residues. The CDR3 spells CASSQAGEQFF. CDR3 coding DNA: TGTGCCAGCAGCCAAGCGGGGGAGCAGTTCTTC.

This chain links TRBV7-3 with TRBJ2-1; 7 bases align to TRBD1. Germline CDR1 is SGHTA and CDR2 is FQGTGA. With 2 bases clipped from V and 3 bases from J, the junction kept 7 bases outside the gene matches. The CDR3 totals 16 residues. The chain's CDR3 is CASSLGSGGRYNEQFF. The DNA of the CDR3 is TGTGCCAGCAGCTTAGGGTCAGGGGGACGCTACAATGAGCAGTTCTTC.

This clone was picked up one time. The chain is built from TRBV4-1 and TRBJ1-2; D is perhaps TRBD1 (6 bases). Germline CDR1 MGHRA, CDR2 YSYEKL. This CDR3 spans 18 amino acids. The V end lost 0 bases, the J end lost 2 bases, and 19 bases lay between the germline ends. CDR3 region: CASSQDLGARALNYGYTF. CDR3 bases: TGCGCCAGCAGCCAAGATTTGGGGGCTCGGGCCCTGAACTATGGCTACACCTTC.

V is TRBV2 and J is TRBJ1-1; 8 positions agree with TRBD1. V dropped 6 bases and J dropped 4; count of bases not matched to a gene: 4. In germline, CDR1 is SNHLY, CDR2 FYNNEI. The CDR3 totals 13 residues. This CDR3 is CASRQGARTEAFF. The CDR3, as DNA: TGTGCCAGCAGGCAGGGGGCGCGCACTGAAGCTTTCTTT.

This chain joins TRBV10-3 and TRBJ2-2; D perhaps matches TRBD2 (7 bases). CDR1 ENHRY and CDR2 SYGVKD come from the germline V gene. Trimming removed 6 bases at V and 2 bases at J, with 19 bases between. This CDR3 is 17 amino acids long. The CDR3 loop is CAISSLGGGSNTGELFF. The CDR3 bases are TGTGCCATCAGCTCCCTAGGGGGGGGCTCCAACACCGGGGAGCTGTTTTTT.

The chain employs TRBV12-3 or TRBV12-4 and TRBJ1-1; no clear D. V lost 6 bases and J 10 bases, leaving 15 bases between the germline ends. The CDR3 runs 12 residues. In DNA, the CDR3 is TGTGCCAGCAGCCCTCAGGCGTACGGAGCTTTCTTT. Translation: CASSPQAYGAFF.

V and J are TRBV7-9 and TRBJ2-3; 11 nucleotides agree with TRBD1. The CDR3 runs 15 residues. The germline V gene has CDR1 SEHNR and CDR2 FQNEAQ (reference sequence). Trimming removed 6 bases from V and 4 bases from J; junction bases left unmatched: 6. The CDR3 DNA reads TGTGCCAGCAGGCCTCCGGGACAGGGGGCAGATACGCAGTATTTT. It codes for CASRPPGQGADTQYF.

V and J are TRBV10-1 and TRBJ1-1; D gene unclear. The germline V gene has CDR1 WNHNN and CDR2 SYGVQD (reference sequence). V lost 7 bases and J lost 1, with 22 bases in between. CDR3 size: 17 residues. CDR3 residues: CASIRERQAVTNTEAFF. The CDR3 DNA reads TGCGCCAGCATACGGGAGAGGCAGGCAGTAACGAACACTGAAGCTTTCTTT.

This clone was seen once. The chain is built from TRBV4-3 and TRBJ2-3; 12 nucleotides match TRBD2. This CDR3 contains 17 residues. Trimming removed 1 base from V and 5 bases from J; junction bases left unmatched: 7. Germline loops: CDR1 LGHNA, CDR2 YSLEER. The CDR3 spells CASSQVLAGGPGDTQYF. The DNA of the CDR3 is TGCGCCAGCAGCCAAGTTCTAGCGGGGGGGCCGGGAGATACGCAGTATTTT.

This chain links TRBV7-3 with TRBJ2-2; TRBD2 aligns across 9 bases. The CDR3 sequence is 14 residues long. Germline CDR1 reads SGHTA; CDR2 reads FQGTGA. The V gene end was trimmed by 3 bases and the J gene end by 7 bases; junction bases not matched to a gene: 3. The CDR3: CASSLGTSIGELFF. In DNA form, the CDR3 reads TGTGCCAGCAGCTTGGGGACTAGCATCGGGGAGCTGTTTTTT.

The chain is built from TRBV15 and TRBJ2-7; tentatively, D is TRBD1 (5 bases). The CDR3 extends over 16 amino acids. Per germline, CDR1 LNHNV and CDR2 YYDKDF (reference sequence). The germline V and J ends were trimmed by 0 bases and 3 bases, with 15 bases remaining between them. CDR3 protein: CATSREAREGLYEQYF. The CDR3 DNA reads as TGTGCCACCAGCAGAGAAGCCAGGGAAGGTCTCTACGAGCAGTACTTC.

V and J are TRBV6-5 and TRBJ2-7; 7 bases are a match to TRBD1. This CDR3 region has 13 residues. The J segment lost 7 bases and the V segment lost 5 bases, leaving 8 bases of the junction unmatched. CDR1 and CDR2 (germline): MNHEY, SVGAGI. CDR3: CASSLGMGQEQYF. The CDR3 DNA reads as TGTGCCAGCAGTCTGGGGATGGGACAGGAGCAGTACTTC.

Only one count was recorded for this clone. This sequence joins TRBV6-5 and TRBJ2-1; D is unresolved. The CDR3 consists of 14 residues. V was cut by 2 bases and J by 7 bases, with 12 bases left in between. Germline CDR1 and CDR2: MNHEY and SVGAGI. The CDR3 DNA follows: TGTGCCAGCAGTTACCTCTCTGCCCGGAATGAGCAGTTCTTC. This encodes CASSYLSARNEQFF.

This chain links TRBV6-5 with TRBJ2-7; 9 positions match TRBD2. V gave up 2 bases and J gave up 5 bases; unmatched junction bases: 4. CDR1 MNHEY and CDR2 SVGAGI come from the germline V gene. This CDR3 is 14 amino acids long. CDR3 nucleotides: TGTGCCAGCAGTTACATCGGCGGGGGGGACGAGCAGTACTTC. This encodes CASSYIGGGDEQYF.

V gene TRBV3-1 (or the pseudogene TRBV3-2) combines with J gene TRBJ2-5; the D is unclear. The CDR3 has 12 residues. In germline, CDR1 is LGHDT, CDR2 YNNKEL (reference sequence). V was shortened by 6 bases and J by 3 bases, with 8 bases between the two germline ends. The CDR3 reads CASSPVEETQYF. For the CDR3, the DNA is TGTGCCAGCAGTCCTGTTGAAGAGACCCAGTACTTC.